Below, 3 T cell receptor beta chains from the same sample are listed, as sequenced in a study of CD8+CD57+ T cells in acquired aplastic anemia (dated by TCRdb to the late 2010s). Sequencing instrument: Illumina HiSeq 2000. Genomic DNA served as template for TCR beta VDJ combination and CDR3 sequence profiling. Starting from the raw public reads, TCRdb applied fastp trimming at Q25, assembled clones with MiXCR and retained in-frame beta chains. Duplicate CDR3 protein sequences are folded into a single record with the most common DNA and genes. The table for this sample lists about 110,000 distinct CDR3 sequences; roughly 50% of them were counted only once. The biggest ten clones account for about 32% of the sample. Input material: sorted CD4+, CD8+, or CD8+CD57+ T cells (not recorded which) from PBMCs. Every receptor here comes from a human donor in good health, serving as a control.

This chain connects TRBV25-1 to TRBJ2-7, with D possibly TRBD2 on 7 matching bases. V shed 8 bases and J shed 1 base, with 15 bases lying between them. Per the germline V gene, CDR1 is MGHDK and CDR2 is SYGVNS. The CDR3 covers 14 residues. CDR3 sequence (DNA): TGTGCCAGCGGTGGGGGGGCTAGTTCCTACGAGCAGTACTTC. It is translated as CASGGGASSYEQYF.

This clonotype was recorded many times. This sequence joins TRBV27 and TRBJ2-1, with a tentative D call TRBD1 (6 bases). The CDR3 covers 15 residues. CDR1 and CDR2 from the germline V gene are MNHEY and SMNVEV (reference sequence). V shed 3 bases and J shed 6 bases, with 15 bases lying between them. CDR3 nucleotide sequence: TGTGCCAGCAGTTTTCGCCTCGACAGGACCAATGAGCAGTTCTTC. Amino acids: CASSFRLDRTNEQFF.

The chain uses TRBV20-1 and TRBJ1-2, with D tentatively TRBD1 (6 bases). V was shortened by 5 bases and J by 7 bases, with 17 bases between the two germline ends. Germline V lookup: CDR1 DFQATT, CDR2 SNEGSKA (reference sequence). This CDR3 contains 13 residues. This CDR3 reads CSASIGGLVGYTF. DNA for the CDR3: TGCAGTGCTTCGATCGGGGGCTTGGTTGGCTACACCTTC.